This T cell receptor (beta chain) derives from a study of blood T cell repertoires in COVID-19. Unmatched junction bases numbered 15, after V lost 6 bases and J lost 7 bases. The CDR3 totals 16 residues. Per the germline V gene, CDR1 is SNHLY and CDR2 is FYNNEI. Clones were sequenced by immunoSEQ multiplex PCR, and TCRdb holds only the in-frame ones, with some missing. The data show fewer than 150,000 clones, roughly four fifths seen once. The rearrangement uses TRBV2 and TRBJ1-1, with 9 bases lining up with TRBD1. Source material: peripheral blood. The clonotype comes from a human donor in a cohort sampled during active COVID-19. CDR3 DNA sequence: TGTGCCAGCAGCCATACTTTGGACAGGGGATTGGGTGAAGCTTTCTTT. This sequence encodes CASSHTLDRGLGEAFF. Variable domain in full (rest from reference TRBV2 and TRBJ1-1): EPEVTQTPSHQVTQMGQEVILRCVPISNHLYFYWYRQILGQKVEFLVSFYNNEISEKSEIFDDQFSVERPDGSNFTLKIRSTKLEDSAMYFCASSHTLDRGLGEAFFGQGTRLTVV.